This TCR beta chain was captured in a study of early T cells in non-severe SARS-CoV-2 infection. This CDR3 region has 16 residues. Trimming at V came to 10 bases and at J to 6 bases, leaving 15 bases not matched to a gene. Germline V gene sequence: CDR1 MDHEN, CDR2 SYDVKM. Molecules of cDNA were individually given unique molecular identifiers that were attached to them. TCRdb analysed the 5' RACE reads with MiXCR anew, one entry per CDR3 protein. The sample has over 50,000 distinct CDR3 sequences, almost 9.5% seen once. This chain links TRBV28 with TRBJ2-3; 11 positions match TRBD2. The receptor comes from an adult who was a healthcare worker with PCR-confirmed SARS-CoV-2 infection or an uninfected control (not recorded which). Sequenced material: whole blood. DNA of the CDR3: TGTGCCACAGGATCCCCCTCTAGCGGGGGGTCGGATACGCAGTATTTT. This gives the protein CATGSPSSGGSDTQYF.